The rows below give T cell receptor beta chains drawn from one sample of a study of monozygotic twins with inflammatory bowel disease. TCRdb re-called the 5' RACE reads and shows each CDR3 protein once, DNA omitted. This table lists about 330,000 distinct CDR3 sequences. The sample comprised blood. The receptors come from a human donor with ulcerative colitis or Crohn's disease, or a healthy co-twin of an affected twin (not recorded which). The CDR3 runs from the conserved cysteine through the conserved F or W.

TRBV19	TRBJ2-3	CASSRRATGAATSSTDTQYF
TRBV20-1	TRBJ2-2	CSARGLAPNTGELFF
TRBV29-1	TRBJ2-1	CSVDQAGGSSYNEQFF
TRBV20-1	TRBJ2-1	CSAEGQGDNEQFF
TRBV28	TRBJ2-7	CASSPLASGYEQYF
TRBV15	TRBJ2-1	CATSGGLAEANEQFF
TRBV2	TRBJ2-3	CASSVRARDTQYF
TRBV3-1	TRBJ2-7	CASSQETTSGPYEQYF
TRBV12-3/TRBV12-4	TRBJ2-1	CASSFSLAGEQFF
TRBV6-5	TRBJ2-3	CASSYRGLRTDTQYF
TRBV12-3/TRBV12-4	TRBJ1-6	CASTQDRVETSPLHF
TRBV6-5	TRBJ2-1	CASSWGGPRWFF
TRBV5-1	TRBJ2-7	CASSLAVWESYEQYF
TRBV5-1	TRBJ2-1	CASSLGLGDYNEQFF